This TCR beta chain originates from a study of blood T cell repertoires in COVID-19. On the study more broadly: Samples of COVID-19 (acute and convalescent) were obtained from the United States, Italy and Spain. T cells, B-cell-depleted T cells, or PBMCs supplied cDNA or gDNA.

The CDR3 sequence is 17 residues long. Germline-derived CDR1 and CDR2 are SGDLS and YYNGEE. V was pared by 4 bases and J by 6 bases, with 12 bases of the junction left unmatched. Per the original methods: Reference gene primer amplification gave estimated nucleated cell counts. This table comes from immunoSEQ multiplex PCR, and its TCRdb copy is limited to in-frame clones, with some not included. V and J calls and clone size are as listed in that table; D and trimming were resolved from the DNA. The data show 35,000 to 55,000 clones, 70% to 90% seen once. The chain recombines TRBV9 with TRBJ1-6; 8 bases line up with TRBD1. Sequenced: peripheral blood. The clonotype originates from a woman between 70 and 85 years old in a cohort sampled during active COVID-19. The CDR3 loop reads CASSQPRDRMLNSPLHF. The CDR3 DNA reads as TGTGCCAGCAGCCAACCCAGGGACAGGATGCTTAATTCACCCCTCCACTTT.